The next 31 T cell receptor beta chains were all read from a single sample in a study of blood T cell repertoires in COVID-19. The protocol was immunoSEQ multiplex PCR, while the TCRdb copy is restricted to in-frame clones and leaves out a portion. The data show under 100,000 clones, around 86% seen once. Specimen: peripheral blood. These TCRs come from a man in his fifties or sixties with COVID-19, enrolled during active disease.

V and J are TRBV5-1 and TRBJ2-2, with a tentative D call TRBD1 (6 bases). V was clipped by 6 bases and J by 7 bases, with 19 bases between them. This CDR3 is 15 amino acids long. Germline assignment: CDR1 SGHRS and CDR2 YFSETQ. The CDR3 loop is CASNLTPGDVGELFF. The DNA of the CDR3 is TGCGCCAGCAATTTAACTCCAGGGGATGTCGGGGAGCTGTTTTTT.

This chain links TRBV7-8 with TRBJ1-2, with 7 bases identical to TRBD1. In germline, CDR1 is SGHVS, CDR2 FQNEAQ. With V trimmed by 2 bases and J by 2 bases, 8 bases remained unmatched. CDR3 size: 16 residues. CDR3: CASSLSRDRGNYGYTF. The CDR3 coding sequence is TGTGCCAGCAGCTTATCCCGGGACAGAGGAAACTATGGCTACACCTTC.

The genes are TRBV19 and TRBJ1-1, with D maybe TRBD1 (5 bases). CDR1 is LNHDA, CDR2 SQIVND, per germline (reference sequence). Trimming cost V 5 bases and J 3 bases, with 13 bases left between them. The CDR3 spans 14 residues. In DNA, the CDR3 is TGTGCCAGTAGTCACCGGGGGTTGGACACTGAAGCTTTCTTT. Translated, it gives CASSHRGLDTEAFF.

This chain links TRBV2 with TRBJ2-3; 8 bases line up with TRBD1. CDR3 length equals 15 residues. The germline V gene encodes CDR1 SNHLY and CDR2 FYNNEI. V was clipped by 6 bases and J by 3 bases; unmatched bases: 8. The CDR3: CASRARQGRTDTQYF. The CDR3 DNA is TGTGCCAGCAGGGCGAGACAGGGGCGGACAGATACGCAGTATTTT.

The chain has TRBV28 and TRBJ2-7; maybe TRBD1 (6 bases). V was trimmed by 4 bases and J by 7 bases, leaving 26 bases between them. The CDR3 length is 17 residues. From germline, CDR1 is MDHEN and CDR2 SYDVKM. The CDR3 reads CASSSADHRARSEEQYF. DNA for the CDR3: TGTGCCAGCAGTTCTGCAGATCACAGGGCTCGGTCGGAAGAGCAGTACTTC.

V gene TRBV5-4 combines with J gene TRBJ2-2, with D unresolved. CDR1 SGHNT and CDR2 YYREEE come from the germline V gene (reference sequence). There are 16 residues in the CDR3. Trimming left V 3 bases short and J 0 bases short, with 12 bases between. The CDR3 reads CASSWAPYANTGELFF. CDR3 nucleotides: TGTGCCAGCAGCTGGGCCCCTTATGCGAACACCGGGGAGCTGTTTTTT.

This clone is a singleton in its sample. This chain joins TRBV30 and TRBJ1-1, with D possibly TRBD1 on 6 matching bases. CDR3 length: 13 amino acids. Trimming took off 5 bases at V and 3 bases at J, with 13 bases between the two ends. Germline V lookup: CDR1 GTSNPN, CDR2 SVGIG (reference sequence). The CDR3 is CAWAGGKDTEAFF. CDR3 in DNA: TGTGCCTGGGCGGGGGGCAAGGACACTGAAGCTTTCTTT.

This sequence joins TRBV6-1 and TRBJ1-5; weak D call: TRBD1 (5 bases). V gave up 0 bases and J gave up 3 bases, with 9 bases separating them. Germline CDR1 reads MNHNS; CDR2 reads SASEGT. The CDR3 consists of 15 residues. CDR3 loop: CASSEAGLTNQPQHF. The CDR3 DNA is TGTGCCAGCAGTGAAGCGGGGCTCACCAATCAGCCCCAGCATTTT.

The CDR3 DNA reads TGTGCCAGAAGCTCCAGACTAGCGGGAGAAGGCGAGCAGTACTTC. Translating it yields CARSSRLAGEGEQYF. The rearrangement joins TRBV7-5 to TRBJ2-7; TRBD2, as called in the table, went unchecked against the DNA. TRBV7-5 is a pseudogene. The CDR3 contains 15 residues.

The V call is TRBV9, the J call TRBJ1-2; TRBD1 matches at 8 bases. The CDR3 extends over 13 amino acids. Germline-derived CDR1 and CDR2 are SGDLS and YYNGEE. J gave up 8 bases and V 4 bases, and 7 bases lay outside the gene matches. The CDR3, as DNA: TGTGCCAGCAGCTCCGGGACAGGCGGAGGCTACACCTTC. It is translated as CASSSGTGGGYTF.

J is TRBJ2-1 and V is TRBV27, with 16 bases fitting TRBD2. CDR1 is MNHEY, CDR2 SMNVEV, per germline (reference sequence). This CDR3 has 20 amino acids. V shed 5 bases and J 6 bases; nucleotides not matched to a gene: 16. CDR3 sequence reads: CASSLGTTGTSGRAGNEQFF. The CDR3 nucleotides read TGTGCCAGCAGTCTGGGGACAACCGGGACTAGCGGGAGGGCGGGCAATGAGCAGTTCTTC.

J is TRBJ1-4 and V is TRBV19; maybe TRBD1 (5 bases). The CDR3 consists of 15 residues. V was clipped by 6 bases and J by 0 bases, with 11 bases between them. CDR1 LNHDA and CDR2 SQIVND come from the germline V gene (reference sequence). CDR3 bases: TGTGCCAGTAGGGAGGGGACTGCAACTAATGAAAAACTGTTTTTT. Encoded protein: CASREGTATNEKLFF. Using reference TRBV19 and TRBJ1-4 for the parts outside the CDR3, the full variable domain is DGGITQSPKYLFRKEGQNVTLSCEQNLNHDAMYWYRQDPGQGLRLIYYSQIVNDFQKGDIAEGYSVSREKKESFPLTVTSAQKNPTAFYLCASREGTATNEKLFFGSGTQLSVL.

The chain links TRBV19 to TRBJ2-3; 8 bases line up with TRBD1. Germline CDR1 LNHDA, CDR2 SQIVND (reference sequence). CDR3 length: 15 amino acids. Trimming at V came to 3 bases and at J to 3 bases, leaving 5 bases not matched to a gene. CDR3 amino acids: CASSIGTGLTDTQYF. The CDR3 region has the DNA TGTGCCAGTAGTATCGGGACAGGCTTGACAGATACGCAGTATTTT.

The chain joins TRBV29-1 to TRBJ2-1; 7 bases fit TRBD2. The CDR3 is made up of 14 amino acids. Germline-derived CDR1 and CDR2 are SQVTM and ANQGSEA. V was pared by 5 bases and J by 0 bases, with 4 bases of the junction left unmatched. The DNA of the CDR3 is TGCAGCGTTAGCGGCGGGAGCTCCTACAATGAGCAGTTCTTC. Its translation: CSVSGGSSYNEQFF.

The DNA of the CDR3 is TGCGCCAGCAGCCAAGGGCGACAGGCTTCGTATGGCTACACCTTC. It translates to CASSQGRQASYGYTF. V is TRBV4-1 and J is TRBJ1-2, with D tentatively TRBD1 (6 bases). V lost 1 base, J lost 5 bases, and 14 bases lay in between. Germline V gene data show CDR1 as MGHRA and CDR2 as YSYEKL. The CDR3 has 15 residues.

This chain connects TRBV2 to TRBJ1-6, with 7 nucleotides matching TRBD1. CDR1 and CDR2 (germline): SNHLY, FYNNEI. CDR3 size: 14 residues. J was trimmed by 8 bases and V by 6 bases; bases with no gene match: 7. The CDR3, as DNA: TGTGCCAGCAGCTCTCAGGGGGAGTATTCACCCCTCCACTTT. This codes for CASSSQGEYSPLHF.

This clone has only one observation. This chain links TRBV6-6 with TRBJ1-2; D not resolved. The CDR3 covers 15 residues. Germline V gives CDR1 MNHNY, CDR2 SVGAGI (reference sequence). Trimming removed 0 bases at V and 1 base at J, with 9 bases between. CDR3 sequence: CASSYSRRDNYGYTF. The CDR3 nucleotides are TGTGCCAGCAGTTACTCGAGGAGAGATAACTATGGCTACACCTTC.

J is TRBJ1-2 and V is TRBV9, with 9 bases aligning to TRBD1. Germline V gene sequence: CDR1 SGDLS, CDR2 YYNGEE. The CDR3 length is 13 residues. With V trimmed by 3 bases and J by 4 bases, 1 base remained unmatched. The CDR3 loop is CASSADRGYGYTF. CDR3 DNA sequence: TGTGCCAGCAGCGCGGACAGGGGCTATGGCTACACCTTC.

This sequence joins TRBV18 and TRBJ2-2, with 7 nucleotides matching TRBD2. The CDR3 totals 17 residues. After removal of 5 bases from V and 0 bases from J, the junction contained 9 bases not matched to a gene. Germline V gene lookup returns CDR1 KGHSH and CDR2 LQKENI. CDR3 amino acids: CASSRARESSNTGELFF. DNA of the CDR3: TGTGCCAGCTCAAGGGCGCGGGAGAGTTCGAACACCGGGGAGCTGTTTTTT.

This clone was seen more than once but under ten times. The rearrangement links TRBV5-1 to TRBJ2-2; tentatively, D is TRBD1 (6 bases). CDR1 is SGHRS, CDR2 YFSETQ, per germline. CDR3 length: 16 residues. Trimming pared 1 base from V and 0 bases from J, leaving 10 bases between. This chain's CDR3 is CASSLISGANTGELFF. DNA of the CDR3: TGCGCCAGCAGCTTGATCTCAGGGGCGAACACCGGGGAGCTGTTTTTT.

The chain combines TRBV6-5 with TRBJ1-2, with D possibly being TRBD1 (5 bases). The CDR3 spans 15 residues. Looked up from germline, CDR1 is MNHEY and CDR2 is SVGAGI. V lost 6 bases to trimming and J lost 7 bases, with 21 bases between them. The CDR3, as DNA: TGTGCCAGCAGGCCCCAGGGAAATAGGGCCTCTGGCTACACCTTC. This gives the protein CASRPQGNRASGYTF.

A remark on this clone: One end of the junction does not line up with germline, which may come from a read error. CDR3 nucleotide sequence: TGTGCCAGCAGCCTAGCCGGACAGGGGGCGTATGGCTACACCTTC. It is translated as CASSLAGQGAYGYTF. This rearrangement joins TRBV7-2 to TRBJ1-2; 11 bases map to TRBD1. This CDR3 is 15 amino acids long. Germline V gene data show CDR1 as SGHTA and CDR2 as FQGNSA. Using reference TRBV7-2 and TRBJ1-2 for the parts outside the CDR3, the full variable domain is GAGVSQSPSNKVTEKGKDVELRCDPISGHTALYWYRQSLGQGLEFLIYFQGNSAPDKSGLPSDRFSAERTGGSVSTLTIQRTQQEDSAVYLCASSLAGQGAYGYTFGSGTRLTVV.

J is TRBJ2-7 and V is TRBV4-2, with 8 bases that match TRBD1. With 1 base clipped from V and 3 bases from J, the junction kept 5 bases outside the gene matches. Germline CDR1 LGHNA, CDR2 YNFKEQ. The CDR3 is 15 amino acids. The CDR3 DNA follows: TGTGCCAGCAGCCAAGTCGACAGGGGCAGCTACGAGCAGTACTTC. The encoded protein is CASSQVDRGSYEQYF.

The CDR3 nucleotides read TGCGCCAGCAGCGAATCGTCAGGGGGGAACACCGGGGAGCTGTTTTTT. Its translation is CASSESSGGNTGELFF. V usage is TRBV4-1 and J usage is TRBJ2-2; 7 nucleotides agree with TRBD1. The CDR3 length is 16 residues. With V trimmed by 5 bases and J by 1 base, 7 bases remained unmatched. Germline CDR1 MGHRA, CDR2 YSYEKL.

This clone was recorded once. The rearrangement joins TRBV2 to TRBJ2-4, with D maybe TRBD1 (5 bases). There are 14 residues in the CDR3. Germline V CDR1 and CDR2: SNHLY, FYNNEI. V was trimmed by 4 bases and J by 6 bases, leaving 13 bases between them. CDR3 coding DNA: TGTGCCAGCAGTGTTAACGCAGGGCGAAACATTCAGTACTTC. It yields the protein CASSVNAGRNIQYF.

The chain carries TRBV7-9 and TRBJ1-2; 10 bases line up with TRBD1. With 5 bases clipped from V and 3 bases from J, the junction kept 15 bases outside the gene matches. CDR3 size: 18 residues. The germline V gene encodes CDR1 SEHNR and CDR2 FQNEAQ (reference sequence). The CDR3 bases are TGTGCCAGCAGCCGGACAGGGGGGACGGGCTGGGTAGACTATGGCTACACCTTC. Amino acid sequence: CASSRTGGTGWVDYGYTF.

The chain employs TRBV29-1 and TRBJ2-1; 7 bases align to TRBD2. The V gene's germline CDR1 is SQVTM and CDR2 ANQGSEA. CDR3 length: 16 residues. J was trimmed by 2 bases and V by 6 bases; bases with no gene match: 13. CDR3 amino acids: CSVGLGGSVTYNEQFF. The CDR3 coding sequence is TGCAGCGTCGGCCTGGGCGGGAGTGTAACCTACAATGAGCAGTTCTTC.

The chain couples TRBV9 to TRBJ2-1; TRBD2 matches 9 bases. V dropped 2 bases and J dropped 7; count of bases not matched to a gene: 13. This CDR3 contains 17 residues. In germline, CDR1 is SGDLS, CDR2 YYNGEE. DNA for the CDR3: TGTGCCAGCAGCGTCTCTACGGGACTAGCTTTTGGGAATGAGCAGTTCTTC. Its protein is CASSVSTGLAFGNEQFF. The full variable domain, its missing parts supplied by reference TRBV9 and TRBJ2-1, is DSGVTQTPKHLITATGQRVTLRCSPRSGDLSVYWYQQSLDQGLQFLIQYYNGEERAKGNILERFSAQQFPDLHSELNLSSLELGDSALYFCASSVSTGLAFGNEQFFGPGTRLTVL.

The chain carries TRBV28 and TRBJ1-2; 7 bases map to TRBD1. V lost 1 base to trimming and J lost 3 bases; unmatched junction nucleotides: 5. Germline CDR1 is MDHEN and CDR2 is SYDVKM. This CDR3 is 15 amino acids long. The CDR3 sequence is CASSLLARGDYGYTF. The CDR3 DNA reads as TGTGCCAGCAGTTTATTGGCCAGGGGGGACTATGGCTACACCTTC.

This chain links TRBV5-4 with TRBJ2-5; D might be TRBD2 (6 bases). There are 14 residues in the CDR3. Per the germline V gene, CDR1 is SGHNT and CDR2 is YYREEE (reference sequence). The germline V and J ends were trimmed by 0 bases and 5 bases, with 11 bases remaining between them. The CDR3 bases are TGTGCCAGCAGCTTGGAGACTAGTGGGGAGACCCAGTACTTC. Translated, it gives CASSLETSGETQYF.

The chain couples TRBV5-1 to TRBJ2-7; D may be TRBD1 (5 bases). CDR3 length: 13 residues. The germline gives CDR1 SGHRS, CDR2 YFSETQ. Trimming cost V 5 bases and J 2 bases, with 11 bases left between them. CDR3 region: CASSYDSAYEQYF. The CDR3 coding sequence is TGCGCCAGCAGTTACGACAGCGCCTACGAGCAGTACTTC.